These 9 T cell receptor beta chains came from one sample sequenced in a study of blood T cell repertoires in COVID-19. Libraries were prepared by immunoSEQ multiplex PCR; TCRdb keeps only in-frame clonotypes and omits some of them. The data hold some 70,000 clones, with under 85% observed a single time. The sample consisted of peripheral blood. The receptors here all came from a man aged 55 to 70 with COVID-19, enrolled during active disease.

This clone was counted between two and nine times. The chain employs TRBV2 and TRBJ2-7; TRBD2 matches 7 bases. V was pared by 8 bases and J by 4 bases, with 8 bases of the junction left unmatched. Germline-derived CDR1 and CDR2 are SNHLY and FYNNEI. The CDR3 consists of 13 residues. The CDR3 here is CASRKASGYEQYF. The CDR3 nucleotides read TGTGCCAGCCGTAAGGCTAGCGGATACGAGCAGTACTTC.

The CDR3 region is CAWTSRQGFGNTIYF. For the CDR3, the DNA is TGTGCCTGGACCAGCAGACAGGGGTTCGGAAACACCATATATTTT. The chain has TRBV30 and TRBJ1-3; 8 bases line up with TRBD1. V gave up 4 bases and J gave up 4 bases; unmatched junction bases: 9. Germline-derived CDR1 and CDR2 are GTSNPN and SVGIG (reference sequence). The CDR3 is 15 amino acids.

The sample holds a few counts of this clone. The chain combines TRBV7-9 with TRBJ2-7; TRBD1 might be the D (6 bases). Germline assignment: CDR1 SEHNR and CDR2 FQNEAQ (reference sequence). V was pared by 5 bases and J by 5 bases, with 19 bases between. CDR3 length: 15 amino acids. The CDR3 loop is CASSVRPTGINEQYF. The CDR3 nucleotides are TGTGCCAGCAGCGTAAGACCAACAGGGATAAACGAGCAGTACTTC.

This chain uses TRBV5-6 with TRBJ2-2; 7 nucleotides agree with TRBD2. CDR1 and CDR2 from the germline V gene are SGHDT and YYEEEE. This CDR3 is 15 amino acids long. The J segment lost 5 bases and the V segment lost 1 base, leaving 5 bases of the junction unmatched. CDR3 region: CASSLRGGTTGELFF. CDR3 bases: TGTGCCAGCAGCTTGCGCGGGGGAACAACCGGGGAGCTGTTTTTT.

The chain couples TRBV28 to TRBJ1-5, with a weak D call TRBD1 (5 bases). With 2 bases removed from V and 3 bases from J, the gap between germline ends came to 11 bases. The germline V gene has CDR1 MDHEN and CDR2 SYDVKM. The CDR3 is 15 residues long. DNA for the CDR3: TGTGCCAGCAGTTTAGGGGGGTCTCACAATCAGCCCCAGCATTTT. Translation gives CASSLGGSHNQPQHF.

This rearrangement joins TRBV12-3 or TRBV12-4 to TRBJ2-5; D is perhaps TRBD2 (6 bases). This CDR3 is built from 12 residues. The ends were cut back, 6 bases at V and 5 bases at J, with 10 bases in the middle. CDR3 in amino acids: CASSIRGETQYF. As DNA, the CDR3 is TGTGCCAGCAGCATCCGGGGGGAGACCCAGTACTTC.

The J gene is TRBJ2-1, the V gene TRBV6-5, with 8 bases identical to TRBD2. V shed 0 bases and J 8 bases; nucleotides not matched to a gene: 3. CDR3 length: 14 amino acids. Germline V gene sequence: CDR1 MNHEY, CDR2 SVGAGI. In DNA, the CDR3 is TGTGCCAGCAGTTACTCGTCTAGCGGGTATGAGCAGTTCTTC. It translates to CASSYSSSGYEQFF.

The chain uses TRBV5-1 and TRBJ2-5; 9 bases match TRBD1. V shed 2 bases and J 2 bases; nucleotides not matched to a gene: 4. This CDR3 is built from 15 residues. Germline-derived CDR1 and CDR2 are SGHRS and YFSETQ. The CDR3 DNA follows: TGCGCCAGCAGCTTAGGGACAGGGCTACAAGAGACCCAGTACTTC. Translation gives CASSLGTGLQETQYF.

CDR3 protein: CASSKQGSGANVLTF. Written as DNA, the CDR3 is TGTGCCAGCAGCAAGCAGGGATCTGGGGCCAACGTCCTGACTTTC. The chain couples TRBV28 to TRBJ2-6, with a possible D match to TRBD1 (5 bases). The germline gives CDR1 MDHEN, CDR2 SYDVKM. The CDR3 is 15 amino acids. V shed 6 bases and J shed 1 base, with 10 bases lying between them.